This T cell receptor beta chain was captured by sequencing in a study of CD8+CD57+ T cells in acquired aplastic anemia. Study context: Sorted CD4+ plus CD8+ cells gave DNA averaging roughly 3.2 ug. Healthy CD8+ samples averaged about 11 million reads.

Study-wide results and limits: Patients and healthy controls showed no significant CD8+ Simpson's diversity difference. Overlap between patients and controls comprised about 30 CD8+ CDR3 sequences.

For this clonotype: Its specificity is not known.

For CDR3 and TCR beta VDJ profiling, genomic DNA was the template used. Each CDR3 protein is one row after TCRdb ran MiXCR on the reads. The sample lists some 130,000 distinct CDR3 sequences; 41% were seen once. The germline CDR1 and CDR2 sequences are SGHRS and YFSETQ. Trimming left V 2 bases short and J 2 bases short, with 10 bases between. The CDR3 runs 14 residues. The TCR comes from a human donor in good health, serving as a control. The source material was sorted CD4+, CD8+, or CD8+CD57+ T cells (not recorded which) from PBMCs. The V gene is TRBV5-1, the J gene TRBJ1-1; no clear D gene. The CDR3 loop reads CASSFSTGNTEAFF. Written as DNA, the CDR3 is TGCGCCAGCAGCTTCTCGACGGGCAACACTGAAGCTTTCTTT.